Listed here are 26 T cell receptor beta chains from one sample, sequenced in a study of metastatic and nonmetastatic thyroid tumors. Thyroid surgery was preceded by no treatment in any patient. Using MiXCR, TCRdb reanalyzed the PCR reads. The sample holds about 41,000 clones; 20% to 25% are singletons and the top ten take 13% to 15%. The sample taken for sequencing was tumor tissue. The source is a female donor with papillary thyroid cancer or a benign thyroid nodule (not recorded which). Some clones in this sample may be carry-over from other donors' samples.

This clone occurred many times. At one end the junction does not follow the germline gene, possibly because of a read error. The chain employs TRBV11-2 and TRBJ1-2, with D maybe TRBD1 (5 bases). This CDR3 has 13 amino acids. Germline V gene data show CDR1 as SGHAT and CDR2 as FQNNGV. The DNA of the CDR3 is TGTGCCAGCAGCTTAGACTCCTCCCGGGGCTACATCTTC. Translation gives CASSLDSSRGYIF.

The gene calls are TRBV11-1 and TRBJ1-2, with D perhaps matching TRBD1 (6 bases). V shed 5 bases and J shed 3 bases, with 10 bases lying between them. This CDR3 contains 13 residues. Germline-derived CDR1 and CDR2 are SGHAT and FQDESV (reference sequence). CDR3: CASSPGVYYGYTF. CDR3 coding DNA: TGTGCCAGCAGCCCAGGGGTCTACTATGGCTACACCTTC.

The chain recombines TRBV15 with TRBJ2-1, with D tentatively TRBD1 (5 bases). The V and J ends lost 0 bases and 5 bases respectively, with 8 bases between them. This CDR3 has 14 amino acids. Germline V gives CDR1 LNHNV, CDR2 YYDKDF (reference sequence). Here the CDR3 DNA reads TGTGCCACCAGCAGAGACAGGGCGGACAATGAGCAGTTCTTC. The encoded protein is CATSRDRADNEQFF.

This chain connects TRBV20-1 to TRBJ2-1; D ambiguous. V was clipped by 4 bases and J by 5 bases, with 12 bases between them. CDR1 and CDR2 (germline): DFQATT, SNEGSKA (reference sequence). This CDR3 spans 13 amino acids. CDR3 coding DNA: TGCAGTGCTACGCGGCCTTTAAACAATGAGCAGTTCTTC. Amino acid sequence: CSATRPLNNEQFF.

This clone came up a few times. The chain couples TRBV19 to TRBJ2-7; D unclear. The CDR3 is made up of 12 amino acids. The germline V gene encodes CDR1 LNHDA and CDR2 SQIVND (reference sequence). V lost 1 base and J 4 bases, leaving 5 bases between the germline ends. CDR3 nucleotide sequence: TGTGCCAGTAGTATAGGCGGATACGAGCAGTACTTC. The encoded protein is CASSIGGYEQYF.

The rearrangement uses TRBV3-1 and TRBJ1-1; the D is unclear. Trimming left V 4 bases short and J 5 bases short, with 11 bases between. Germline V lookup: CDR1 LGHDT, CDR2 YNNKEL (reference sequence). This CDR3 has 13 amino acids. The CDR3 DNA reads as TGTGCCAGCAGCCTACAGTCCGGGACTGAAGCTTTCTTT. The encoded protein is CASSLQSGTEAFF.

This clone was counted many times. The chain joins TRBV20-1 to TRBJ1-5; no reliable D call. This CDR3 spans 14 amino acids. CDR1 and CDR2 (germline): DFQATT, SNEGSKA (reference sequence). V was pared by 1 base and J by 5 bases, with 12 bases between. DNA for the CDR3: TGCAGTGCTAGAGGAGGAGGGCAGTATCAGCCCCAGCATTTT. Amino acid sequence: CSARGGGQYQPQHF.

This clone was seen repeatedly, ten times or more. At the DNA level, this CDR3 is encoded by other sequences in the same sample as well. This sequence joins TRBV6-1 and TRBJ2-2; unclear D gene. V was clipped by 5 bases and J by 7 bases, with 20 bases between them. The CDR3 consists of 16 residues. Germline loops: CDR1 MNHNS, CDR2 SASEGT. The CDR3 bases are TGTGCCAGCAGTACCCGGCCTGGGGAAGGCAGCGGGGAGCTGTTTTTT. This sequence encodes CASSTRPGEGSGELFF.

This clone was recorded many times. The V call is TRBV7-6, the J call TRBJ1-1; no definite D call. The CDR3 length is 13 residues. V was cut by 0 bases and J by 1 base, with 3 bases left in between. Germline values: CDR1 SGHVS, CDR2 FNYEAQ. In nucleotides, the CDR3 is TGTGCCAGCAGCTTAGCCTGGAACACTGAAGCTTTCTTT. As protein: CASSLAWNTEAFF.

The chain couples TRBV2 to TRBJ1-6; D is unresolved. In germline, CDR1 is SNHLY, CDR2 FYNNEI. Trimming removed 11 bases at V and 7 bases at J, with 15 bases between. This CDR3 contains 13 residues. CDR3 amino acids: CASLREGNSPLHF. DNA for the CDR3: TGTGCCTCCCTCCGTGAGGGAAATTCACCCCTCCACTTT.

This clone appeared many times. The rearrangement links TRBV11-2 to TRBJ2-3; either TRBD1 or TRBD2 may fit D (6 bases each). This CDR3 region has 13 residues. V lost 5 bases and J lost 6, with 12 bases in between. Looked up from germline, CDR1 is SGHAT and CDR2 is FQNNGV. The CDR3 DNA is TGTGCCAGCAGCCCCTCGGGGGCTGATACGCAGTATTTT. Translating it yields CASSPSGADTQYF.

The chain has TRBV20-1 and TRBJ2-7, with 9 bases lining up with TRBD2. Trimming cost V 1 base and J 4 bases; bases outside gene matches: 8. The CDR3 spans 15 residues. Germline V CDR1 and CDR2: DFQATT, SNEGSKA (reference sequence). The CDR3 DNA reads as TGCAGTGCTAGAGGTAGCGAGCGGGAGGTTTACGAGCAGTACTTC. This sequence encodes CSARGSEREVYEQYF.

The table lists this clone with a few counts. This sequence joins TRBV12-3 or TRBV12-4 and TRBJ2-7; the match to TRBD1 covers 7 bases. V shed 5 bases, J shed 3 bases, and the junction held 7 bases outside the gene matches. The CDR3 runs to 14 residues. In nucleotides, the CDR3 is TGTGCCAGCAGTAAAGGGGGACAGTTCTACGAGCAGTACTTC. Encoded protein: CASSKGGQFYEQYF.

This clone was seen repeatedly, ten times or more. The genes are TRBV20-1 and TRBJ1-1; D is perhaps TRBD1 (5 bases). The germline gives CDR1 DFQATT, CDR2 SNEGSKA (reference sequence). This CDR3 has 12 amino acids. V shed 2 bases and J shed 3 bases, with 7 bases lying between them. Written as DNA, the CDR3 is TGCAGTGCTAGACCCAGGGACACTGAAGCTTTCTTT. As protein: CSARPRDTEAFF.

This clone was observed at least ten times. As DNA, the CDR3 is TGTGCCAGCAGCCAAGAAGGCGGGGAAAAACTGTTTTTT. It codes for CASSQEGGEKLFF. The rearrangement joins TRBV3-1 to TRBJ1-4; D is unresolved. The germline gives CDR1 LGHDT, CDR2 YNNKEL (reference sequence). V was cut by 0 bases and J by 8 bases, with 7 bases left in between. This CDR3 is built from 13 residues.

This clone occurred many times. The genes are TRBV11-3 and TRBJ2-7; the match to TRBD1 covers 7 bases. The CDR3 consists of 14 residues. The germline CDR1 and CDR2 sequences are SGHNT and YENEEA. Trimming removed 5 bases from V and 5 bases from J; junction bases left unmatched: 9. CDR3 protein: CASSPGQPVNEQYF. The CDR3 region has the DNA TGTGCCAGCAGCCCGGGACAGCCTGTTAACGAGCAGTACTTC.

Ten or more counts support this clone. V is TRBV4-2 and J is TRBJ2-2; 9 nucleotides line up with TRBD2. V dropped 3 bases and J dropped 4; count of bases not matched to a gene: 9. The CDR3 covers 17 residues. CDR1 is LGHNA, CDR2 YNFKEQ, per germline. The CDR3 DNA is TGTGCCAGCAGCCACCCGGGGCTAGCGGGACCCACCGGGGAGCTGTTTTTT. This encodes CASSHPGLAGPTGELFF.

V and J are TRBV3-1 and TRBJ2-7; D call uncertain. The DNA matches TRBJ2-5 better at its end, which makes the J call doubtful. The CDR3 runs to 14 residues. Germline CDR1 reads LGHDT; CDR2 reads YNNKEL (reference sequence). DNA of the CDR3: TGTGCCAGCAGCCAAGATGTCGGTCCGGGGACCCAGTACTTC. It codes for CASSQDVGPGTQYF.

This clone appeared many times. For the CDR3, the DNA is TGTGCCACCAGTGATCGACAGGGATACTATGGCTACACCTTC. Translation gives CATSDRQGYYGYTF. The gene calls are TRBV24-1 and TRBJ1-2, with 7 nucleotides matching TRBD1. The ends lost 3 bases at V and 3 bases at J; junction bases unmatched: 3. Per germline, CDR1 KGHDR and CDR2 SFDVKD. This CDR3 is 14 amino acids long.

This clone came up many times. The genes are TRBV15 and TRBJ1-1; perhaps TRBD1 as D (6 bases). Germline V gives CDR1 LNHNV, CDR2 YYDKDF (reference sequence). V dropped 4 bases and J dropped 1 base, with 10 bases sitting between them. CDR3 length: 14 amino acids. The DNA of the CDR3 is TGTGCCACCAGCATATCACAGGGGAACACTGAAGCTTTCTTT. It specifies CATSISQGNTEAFF. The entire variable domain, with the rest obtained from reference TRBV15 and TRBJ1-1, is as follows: DAMVIQNPRYQVTQFGKPVTLSCSQTLNHNVMYWYQQKSSQAPKLLFHYYDKDFNNEADTPDNFQSRRPNTSFCFLDIRSPGLGDTAMYLCATSISQGNTEAFFGQGTRLTVV.

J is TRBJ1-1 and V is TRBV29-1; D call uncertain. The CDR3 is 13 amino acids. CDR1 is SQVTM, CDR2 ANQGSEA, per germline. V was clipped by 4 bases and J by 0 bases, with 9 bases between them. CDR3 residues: CSVVRQMNTEAFF. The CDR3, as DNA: TGCAGCGTTGTCCGCCAAATGAACACTGAAGCTTTCTTT.

The CDR3 loop reads CASSLALGTDTQYF. CDR3 nucleotide sequence: TGCGCCAGCAGCTTGGCCTTGGGCACAGATACGCAGTATTTT. V is TRBV5-1 and J is TRBJ2-3; D gene uncertain. Trimming removed 0 bases from V and 1 base from J, with 6 bases in between. Germline V gene sequence: CDR1 SGHRS, CDR2 YFSETQ. The length of the CDR3 is 14 residues.

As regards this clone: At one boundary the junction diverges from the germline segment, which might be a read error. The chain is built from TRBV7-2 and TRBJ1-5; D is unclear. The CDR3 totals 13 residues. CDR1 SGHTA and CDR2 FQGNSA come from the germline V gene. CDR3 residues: CASTPGPNQPQHF. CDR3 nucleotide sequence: TGCGCCAGCACCCCCGGACCCAATCAGCCCCAGCATTTT.

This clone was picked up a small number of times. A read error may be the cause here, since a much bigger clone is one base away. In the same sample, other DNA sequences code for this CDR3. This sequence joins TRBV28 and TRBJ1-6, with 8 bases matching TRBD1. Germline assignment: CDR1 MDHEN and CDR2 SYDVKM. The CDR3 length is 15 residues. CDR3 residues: CASSLGGQGASPLHF. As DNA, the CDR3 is TGTGCCAGCAGCCTGGGGGGGCAGGGGGCTTCACCCCTGCACTTT.

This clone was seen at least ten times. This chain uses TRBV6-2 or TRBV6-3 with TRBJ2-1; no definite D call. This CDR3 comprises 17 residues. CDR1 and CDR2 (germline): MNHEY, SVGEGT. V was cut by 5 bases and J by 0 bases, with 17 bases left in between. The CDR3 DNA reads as TGTGCCAGCAGTAATCCTCCCCCTTTTAGCTCCTACAATGAGCAGTTCTTC. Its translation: CASSNPPPFSSYNEQFF.

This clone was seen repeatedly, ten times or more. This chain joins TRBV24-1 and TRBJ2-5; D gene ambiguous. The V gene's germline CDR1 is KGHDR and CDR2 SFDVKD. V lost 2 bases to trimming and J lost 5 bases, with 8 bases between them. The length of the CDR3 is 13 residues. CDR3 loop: CATSDYGWETQYF. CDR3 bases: TGTGCCACCAGTGATTATGGATGGGAGACCCAGTACTTC.